The 18 T cell receptor beta chains below were found in one sample sequenced in a study of molecular identifiers for immune sequencing clone quantification. TCRdb passed the PCR reads through MiXCR, listing each CDR3 protein once. The sample has around 65,000 distinct CDR3 sequences, 15% to 20% seen once. Sequenced material: naive CD8+ T cells from blood, with Jurkat cell RNA spiked in. The subset denotes: FACS-sorted CD8+CD4-CCR7+CD45RA+ naive T cells. These receptors were collected from a human donor in good health. Some libraries in this study had Jurkat cell RNA spiked in.

This clonotype was seen many times. The chain is built from TRBV27 and TRBJ1-5; D remains unclear. Trimming removed 2 bases at V and 0 bases at J, with 8 bases between. The CDR3 sequence is 15 residues long. Germline CDR1 and CDR2: MNHEY and SMNVEV (reference sequence). As DNA, the CDR3 is TGTGCCAGCAGTTTAGTCAGCCTTAGCAATCAGCCCCAGCATTTT. Translation gives CASSLVSLSNQPQHF.

V gene TRBV5-3 combines with J gene TRBJ2-7; 9 nucleotides align to TRBD2. TRBV5-3 is an ORF, and what it does is uncertain. The CDR3 covers 15 residues. Trimming cost V 8 bases and J 2 bases; bases outside gene matches: 11. The CDR3 loop reads CASSLGTSNTYEQYF. The CDR3 nucleotides read TGTGCCAGCAGCCTCGGGACTAGCAACACCTACGAGCAGTACTTC.

As concerns this clonotype: A much larger clone sits a single nucleotide away, making a read error possible. The CDR3 ends on some other residue instead of the conserved phenylalanine or tryptophan, so this is likely a read error. V usage is TRBV11-2 and J usage is TRBJ1-1, with D possibly being TRBD1 (6 bases). The ends were cut back, 4 bases at V and 4 bases at J, with 25 bases in the middle. Germline V gene data show CDR1 as SGHAT and CDR2 as FQNNGV. The CDR3 has 18 residues. The CDR3 loop is CASSSILTGDTLSTEAFL. CDR3 DNA: TGTGCCAGCAGCTCCATCCTTACCGGGGACACCTTGAGCACTGAAGCTTTCCTT.

Many counts were recorded for this clonotype. This chain joins TRBV20-1 and TRBJ2-1; the match to TRBD2 covers 12 bases. The CDR3 runs to 15 residues. Germline CDR1 DFQATT, CDR2 SNEGSKA (reference sequence). The ends lost 3 bases at V and 10 bases at J; junction bases unmatched: 10. This CDR3 reads CSARPLAGGPGEQFF. CDR3 nucleotide sequence: TGCAGTGCTAGGCCTCTAGCGGGAGGGCCGGGGGAGCAGTTCTTC.

This clonotype occurred many times. The chain has TRBV4-2 and TRBJ2-1; D is undetermined. The CDR3 runs 14 residues. V was trimmed by 4 bases and J by 7 bases, leaving 14 bases between them. Per the germline V gene, CDR1 is LGHNA and CDR2 is YNFKEQ. In DNA, the CDR3 is TGTGCCAGCAGCCCCCTCCCAGCTCCGAATGAGCAGTTCTTC. Amino acid sequence: CASSPLPAPNEQFF.

There are a few counts of this clonotype. The chain links TRBV15 to TRBJ2-1, with D tentatively TRBD1 (5 bases). Germline V gene lookup returns CDR1 LNHNV and CDR2 YYDKDF (reference sequence). CDR3 size: 11 residues. The V end lost 5 bases, the J end lost 10 bases, and 9 bases lay between the germline ends. CDR3 sequence (DNA): TGTGCCACCAGCGCACAGGACGAGCAGTTCTTC. It encodes CATSAQDEQFF.

The rearrangement joins TRBV19 to TRBJ2-6, with 8 bases lining up with TRBD1. The germline CDR1 and CDR2 sequences are LNHDA and SQIVND (reference sequence). This CDR3 is built from 14 residues. With 10 bases clipped from V and 6 bases from J, the junction kept 8 bases outside the gene matches. CDR3 region: CATRTGLEANVLTF. The CDR3 DNA follows: TGTGCCACCCGGACAGGGCTGGAGGCCAACGTCCTGACTTTC.

This clonotype was observed a few times. The J gene is TRBJ2-1, the V gene TRBV27; D not certain. Trimming shortened V by 2 bases and J by 0 bases, and 20 bases separated the two germline ends. In germline, CDR1 is MNHEY, CDR2 SMNVEV (reference sequence). The CDR3 runs 19 residues. CDR3 loop: CASSLVVGSRLLSYNEQFF. The CDR3 nucleotides read TGTGCCAGCAGTTTAGTGGTGGGATCGAGGCTTCTCTCCTACAATGAGCAGTTCTTC.

This clonotype was counted at least ten times. J is TRBJ2-1 and V is TRBV24-1; D is unresolved. The CDR3 has 14 amino acids. V was shortened by 1 base and J by 7 bases, with 10 bases between the two germline ends. Germline V gives CDR1 KGHDR, CDR2 SFDVKD. The CDR3 here is CATSDFRALNEQFF. CDR3 nucleotide sequence: TGTGCCACCAGTGATTTCCGGGCCTTGAATGAGCAGTTCTTC.

The table lists this clonotype with many counts. The chain combines TRBV28 with TRBJ2-7, with D possibly being TRBD1 or TRBD2 (6 bases each). Trimming removed 4 bases from V and 6 bases from J, with 16 bases in between. Germline lookup yields CDR1 MDHEN and CDR2 SYDVKM. The CDR3 sequence is 14 residues long. CDR3 bases: TGTGCCAGCAGTTGGGGGGCAGGCCTCCCCGAGCAGTACTTC. Protein sequence: CASSWGAGLPEQYF.

This clonotype occurred once. Possible read error: a much larger clone is one base away. The chain combines TRBV27 with TRBJ2-5; 9 bases are shared with TRBD1. The junction had 7 bases not matched to a gene; V was cut back by 2 bases and J by 9 bases. Germline V gives CDR1 MNHEY, CDR2 SMNVEV (reference sequence). This CDR3 is built from 14 residues. CDR3 sequence reads: CASSLLDRGEAQYF. CDR3 bases: TGTGCCAGCAGTTTACTGGACAGGGGTGAGGCCCAGTACTTC.

The table lists this clonotype with many counts. The chain is built from TRBV6-2 or TRBV6-3 and TRBJ1-1; 10 nucleotides agree with TRBD1. Germline V CDR1 and CDR2: MNHEY, SVGEGT. The CDR3 contains 16 residues. With 0 bases clipped from V and 4 bases from J, the junction kept 5 bases outside the gene matches. CDR3 DNA sequence: TGTGCCAGCAGTTACTCCGACAGGGGGCTTGTCACTGAAGCTTTCTTT. Translating gives CASSYSDRGLVTEAFF.

This clonotype was seen repeatedly, ten times or more. This chain connects TRBV12-3 or TRBV12-4 to TRBJ2-3; TRBD1 might be the D (5 bases). The length of the CDR3 is 15 residues. With 4 bases removed from V and 0 bases from J, the gap between germline ends came to 11 bases. In DNA form, the CDR3 reads TGTGCCAGCAGTTCCTACCAGGGTAGCACAGATACGCAGTATTTT. Its protein product is CASSSYQGSTDTQYF.

Of note for this clonotype: A read error is possible here, since a much larger clone lies one base away. The chain couples TRBV6-2 or TRBV6-3 to TRBJ2-7, with unresolved D. This CDR3 has 10 amino acids. From germline, CDR1 is MNHEY and CDR2 SVGEGT. CDR3 in amino acids: CAAASYEQHF. The CDR3 DNA reads TGTGCCGCCGCCTCCTACGAGCAGCACTTC.

This clonotype was seen many times. The V gene is TRBV11-2, the J gene TRBJ1-4; D perhaps matches TRBD1 (6 bases). Germline loops: CDR1 SGHAT, CDR2 FQNNGV. V lost 5 bases and J lost 14, with 15 bases in between. The CDR3 loop spans 12 amino acids. CDR3 coding DNA: TGTGCCAGCAGCGTGACAGGTCCGCTTCTGTTTTTT. Protein: CASSVTGPLLFF.

This clonotype was recorded at least ten times. The rearrangement joins TRBV20-1 to TRBJ1-1; D possibly corresponds to TRBD1 (5 bases). This CDR3 has 17 amino acids. Germline V gene sequence: CDR1 DFQATT, CDR2 SNEGSKA (reference sequence). V shed 1 base and J shed 0 bases, with 18 bases lying between them. This CDR3 reads CSARGAGPEVMNTEAFF. CDR3 sequence (DNA): TGCAGTGCTAGAGGAGCGGGGCCAGAAGTAATGAACACTGAAGCTTTCTTT.

This chain uses TRBV24-1 with TRBJ2-7; D tentatively fits TRBD1 or TRBD2 (6 bases each). Germline V gene lookup returns CDR1 KGHDR and CDR2 SFDVKD. This CDR3 is 12 amino acids long. Trimming stripped 9 bases from V and 7 bases from J, with 15 bases between. CDR3: CATSRTGTEQYF. DNA of the CDR3: TGTGCCACCTCTAGAACAGGGACTGAGCAGTACTTC.

Note on this clonotype: The CDR3 ends on some other residue instead of the conserved phenylalanine or tryptophan, so this is likely a read error. The chain has TRBV4-2 and TRBJ1-5; D not resolved. With 4 bases removed from V and 3 bases from J, the gap between germline ends came to 16 bases. This CDR3 spans 16 amino acids. The germline V gene encodes CDR1 LGHNA and CDR2 YNFKEQ. This CDR3 is CASSPEALGNNQPQHL. CDR3 nucleotide sequence: TGTGCCAGCAGCCCCGAAGCTTTAGGAAACAATCAGCCCCAGCATTTA.